The source of this T cell receptor beta chain is a study of T cells after yellow fever vaccination. Turning to the study itself: Researchers used SMART-Seq v4 Ultra Low Input to prepare fractions that had low cell numbers.

The table lists this clonotype with many counts. Its antigen remains unidentified. TCRdb re-derived calls from the 5' RACE reads in MiXCR, one entry per CDR3 protein. The repertoire holds about 300,000 distinct CDR3 sequences, roughly 4.3% seen once, with roughly 24% in the top ten. Study-level findings and limits: Peak timing came faster in the weaker secondary response, day 5 versus 15.

The CDR3 totals 16 residues. The germline V gene has CDR1 MGHRA and CDR2 YSYEKL. Between the trimmed V and J ends, which lost 0 bases and 1 base, there was a span of 12 bases. The genes are TRBV4-1 and TRBJ1-1; D is uncertain. The material sequenced was PBMCs, taken 5 days after the yellow fever booster vaccination. The TCR originated in a man between 18 and 35 years old who received the YFV17D yellow fever vaccine. DNA for the CDR3: TGCGCCAGCAGCCAAGATACTGGACCTAGGAACACTGAAGCTTTCTTT. Translated, it gives CASSQDTGPRNTEAFF.